One T cell receptor (beta chain) is described in this entry. Its cognate antigen is unknown. The CDR3 does not end in the conserved phenylalanine or tryptophan, so this is likely a read error. Because the CDR3's place on the DNA is in doubt, the DNA is left out and the CDR3 is given as listed by TCRdb. This entry is derived from a study of regulatory T cells in long-lasting Graves disease. General study points: Persistent disease favored TRBV28, TRBJ1-2 and TRBJ2-5. Blood alone, not thyroid tissue, was studied. With a small sample size, accuracy may have been reduced.

Time point defined: persistent/refractory GD, antithyroid drugs over 5 years with positive TRAb. Construction of the TCR library relied on RNA isolated from PBMCs. Construction of TCR beta libraries relied on iRepertoire HTBI primers and on Arm-PCR targeting CDR3 regions. TCRdb re-derived calls from the multiplex PCR reads in MiXCR, one entry per CDR3 protein. The profile covers hundreds of thousands of distinct CDR3 sequences, with more than 20% appearing a single time and 7.8% taken by the ten largest. Looked up from germline, CDR1 is SGHAT and CDR2 is FQNNGV. Counting both end residues, the CDR3 totals 8 amino acids.

The sequence came from a female donor with Graves disease. The source material was peripheral blood mononuclear cells (PBMCs), sampled when the disease was refractory, from a patient treated with antithyroid drugs. This chain links TRBV11-2 with TRBJ2-7; whether TRBD2, the table's D call, matches the DNA was not checked. CDR3 sequence: CASSILAG.